This is a list of T cell receptor beta chains from one sample in a study of early T cells in non-severe SARS-CoV-2 infection. In TCRdb, the 5' RACE reads were re-called with MiXCR into one record per CDR3 protein. Of roughly 81,000 distinct CDR3 sequences in the sample, about 12% were seen once. Sequencing was performed on whole blood. Source of these receptors: an adult who was a healthcare worker with PCR-confirmed SARS-CoV-2 infection or an uninfected control (not recorded which). Both conserved end residues are part of each CDR3. The D gene is left open where the match is weak. Where a row states a size, it is once, few, many or the class of an expanded clone; other rows omit it.

>TRBV7-3|many|.|TRBJ2-5
TGTGCCAGCAGCTTAGCGGGCGCGGGCCCAGAGACCCAGTACTTC
CASSLAGAGPETQYF
>TRBV20-1|few|.|TRBJ2-1
TGCAGTGCTAGTCCCGGCGGGCAGAATGAGCAGTTCTTC
CSASPGGQNEQFF
>TRBV19|.|TRBD2|TRBJ2-4
TGTGCCAGTAGTGGCCGGCGGGAGTTAGCCAAAAACATTCAGTACTTC
CASSGRRELAKNIQYF
>TRBV7-3|many|TRBD2|TRBJ2-2
TGTGCCAGCAGCTTAAAGGCGGGAGGAAACACCGGGGAGCTGTTTTTT
CASSLKAGGNTGELFF
>TRBV5-1|.|.|TRBJ2-3
TGCGCCAGCAGCTTGGTTGGTACGGATACGCAGTATTTT
CASSLVGTDTQYF
>TRBV7-6|.|TRBD1|TRBJ2-3
TGTGCCAGCAGCGAAGGACAGGGTGGCACAGATACGCAGTATTTT
CASSEGQGGTDTQYF
>TRBV5-1|many|.|TRBJ2-5
TGCGCCAGCAGCTTGGATTCGGGGCGACAAGAGACCCAGTACTTC
CASSLDSGRQETQYF
>TRBV20-1|.|TRBD1|TRBJ2-4
TGCAGTGCTAGAGATGATGGACAGGGAACGTCGCAAAGGAACATTCAGTACTTC
CSARDDGQGTSQRNIQYF
>TRBV11-2|.|TRBD2|TRBJ2-7
TGTGCCAGCAGCTTAGATGGGACTAGCGGGATACCCGTCTACGAGCAGTACTTC
CASSLDGTSGIPVYEQYF
>TRBV7-9|many|TRBD1|TRBJ2-2
TGTGCCAGCAGCTCAACCGGGACAGTCAACACCGGGGAGCTGTTTTTT
CASSSTGTVNTGELFF
>TRBV2|few|.|TRBJ2-1
TGTGCCAGCATTATTAGCGGACGGGGTAATGAGCAGTTCTTC
CASIISGRGNEQFF
>TRBV6-5|.|.|TRBJ2-3
TGTGCCAGCAGTTACGCGGAAACTGGGGACACAGATACGCAGTATTTT
CASSYAETGDTDTQYF
>TRBV25-1|many|.|TRBJ2-5
TGTGCCAGCAGTGCCCTTAGGGGAGAGGTAGGGGAGACCCAGTACTTC
CASSALRGEVGETQYF
>TRBV6-2/TRBV6-3|.|.|TRBJ1-3
TGTGCCAGCCGGGGGAGCTCTGGAAACACCATATATTTT
CASRGSSGNTIYF
>TRBV9|many|TRBD2|TRBJ2-7
TGTGCCAGCACTACACCGGGGGGTTCCTACGAGCAGTACTTC
CASTTPGGSYEQYF
>TRBV27|few|TRBD2|TRBJ2-7
TGTGCCAGCAGTTTCGCTAGCGGGGGGCATAGCGAGCAGTACTTC
CASSFASGGHSEQYF
>TRBV5-1|few|.|TRBJ2-2
TGCGCCAGCAGCTTGAACATATTACCGGGGGAGCTGTTTTTT
CASSLNILPGELFF
>TRBV5-1|.|TRBD2|TRBJ2-7
TGCGCCAGCAGCTTGTCCGCTAGCGGGAGCTACGAGCAGTACTTC
CASSLSASGSYEQYF
>TRBV25-1|many|TRBD1|TRBJ1-2
TGTGCCAGCAGTGGCCCCCTCGGACAGGGGCTATGGGGCTACACCTTC
CASSGPLGQGLWGYTF
>TRBV6-5|.|TRBD1|TRBJ2-7
TGTGCCAGCAGTTACATGGGACAGAACTCCTACGAGCAGTACTTC
CASSYMGQNSYEQYF
>TRBV2|medium-sized|TRBD1|TRBJ2-1
TGTGCCAGCAGTTTCCCAGGGGGCCGCGACAATGAGCAGTTCTTC
CASSFPGGRDNEQFF
>TRBV6-6|many|.|TRBJ1-1
TGTGCCAGCTTAGGGCCCGTCATGAACACTGAAGCTTTCTTT
CASLGPVMNTEAFF
>TRBV11-2|medium-sized|TRBD2|TRBJ2-1
TGTGCCAGCAGCTGGACTAGCGCCTACAATGAGCAGTTCTTC
CASSWTSAYNEQFF
>TRBV5-1|few|.|TRBJ2-5
TGCGCCAGCAGCTCGGGGACCCCCGGGGAGACCCAGTACTTC
CASSSGTPGETQYF
>TRBV11-3|few|.|TRBJ2-1
TGTGCCAGCAGCCCCTCTTTCGGCCCGAGCTGGAATGAGCAGTTCTTC
CASSPSFGPSWNEQFF
>TRBV6-2/TRBV6-3|many|.|TRBJ1-1
TGTGCCAGCAGTTCCGTCAGGGTTACTGAAGCTTTCTTT
CASSSVRVTEAFF
>TRBV2|many|.|TRBJ2-7
TGTGCCAGCAGTGAAGCCCCTCGGGCAGGCCCAAGGCAGTACTTC
CASSEAPRAGPRQYF
>TRBV12-3/TRBV12-4|.|.|TRBJ2-1
TGTGCCAGCAGTTTATTTGGAGGCCCCTCCTACAATGAGCAGTTCTTC
CASSLFGGPSYNEQFF
>TRBV29-1|many|.|TRBJ2-7
TGCAGCGTGCTGGCCGGAGGACCCGAGCAGTACTTC
CSVLAGGPEQYF
>TRBV10-2|.|TRBD2|TRBJ2-1
TGCGCCAGCCGTAGCGGGAGGAGCGATGAGCAGTTCTTC
CASRSGRSDEQFF
>TRBV11-2|many|.|TRBJ1-5
TGTGCCAGCAGCGCAACCTTCTCTCAGCCCCAGCATTTT
CASSATFSQPQHF
>TRBV18|.|.|TRBJ1-1
TGTGCCAGCTCCCAATCACGAGGGGAAGCTTTCTTT
CASSQSRGEAFF
>TRBV18|.|.|TRBJ1-1
TGTGCCAGCTCACCACGACGGATCGATATGAACACTGAAGCTTTCTTT
CASSPRRIDMNTEAFF
>TRBV19|.|.|TRBJ2-1
TGTGCCAGTAGTATTAACGCGGGGACGAACAATGAGCAGTTCTTC
CASSINAGTNNEQFF
>TRBV6-5|few|.|TRBJ2-5
TGTGCCAGCATCCAGGGTGAGACCCAGTACTTC
CASIQGETQYF
>TRBV7-8|.|.|TRBJ2-7
TGTGCCAGCAGCTTAGGAAAGTACGAGCAGTACTTC
CASSLGKYEQYF
>TRBV9|.|.|TRBJ2-2
TGTGCCAGCAGCGTAAGGCGTCAGGACACCGGGGAGCTGTTTTTT
CASSVRRQDTGELFF
>TRBV20-1|few|.|TRBJ1-1
TGCAGTGCAACTGAAGCTTTCTTT
CSATEAFF
>TRBV6-2/TRBV6-3|many|TRBD1|TRBJ2-6
TGTGCCAGCACCTTCCGAGGGGGCCTTGGGGCCAACGTCCTGACTTTC
CASTFRGGLGANVLTF
>TRBV12-3/TRBV12-4|few|.|TRBJ2-3
TGTGCCAGCAGTTTAGCGGGTCCCTACACAGATACGCAGTATTTT
CASSLAGPYTDTQYF
>TRBV5-1|few|.|TRBJ2-3
TGCGCCAGCAGCTCGGCAGGGTCTTGGATCACAGATACGCAGTATTTT
CASSSAGSWITDTQYF
>TRBV10-3|.|.|TRBJ2-3
TGTGCCATCGGATCAGCGGGCCGGAGGGATACGCAGTATTTT
CAIGSAGRRDTQYF
>TRBV13|.|.|TRBJ1-4
TGTGCCAGCAGCTTACTGACGGCGAATGAAAAACTGTTTTTT
CASSLLTANEKLFF
>TRBV7-2|.|.|TRBJ2-3
TGTGCCAGCAGCTTCACGGCCGTCACGCAGTATTTT
CASSFTAVTQYF
>TRBV12-3/TRBV12-4|many|TRBD1|TRBJ1-5
TGTGCCAGCAGTTTTCGGACAGGGAGGGAAGGGCCCCAGCATTTT
CASSFRTGREGPQHF
>TRBV28|.|.|TRBJ1-1
TGTGCCAGCAGTACGTTAAACACTGAAGCTTTCTTT
CASSTLNTEAFF
>TRBV2|few|.|TRBJ1-5
TGTGCCAGCAAAGGGGAAGGCGTTACTTATAGCAATCAGCCCCAGCATTTT
CASKGEGVTYSNQPQHF
>TRBV5-5|.|.|TRBJ1-1
TGTGCCAGCAGCTTGGGACTGGGTTCGGGGAATACTGAAGCTTTCTTT
CASSLGLGSGNTEAFF
>TRBV11-2|few|TRBD2|TRBJ2-5
TGTGCCAGCAGCTCGGAAATGGGACTAGTTGGTCGAGAGACCCAGTACTTC
CASSSEMGLVGRETQYF
>TRBV28|.|.|TRBJ2-3
TGTGCCAGCCGCGAAACCGGGACTTCGGCAGATACGCAGTATTTT
CASRETGTSADTQYF
>TRBV2|.|.|TRBJ1-1
TGTGCCAGCAGTGAAGCGCTATCCAACACTGAAGCTTTCTTT
CASSEALSNTEAFF
>TRBV29-1|many|.|TRBJ2-5
TGCAGCGTTGGTTTCGAGACCCAGTACTTC
CSVGFETQYF
>TRBV7-9|many|TRBD1|TRBJ1-1
TGTGCCAGCAGCTTTCCCCCTTTGGGACAGGGGAACACTGAAGCTTTCTTT
CASSFPPLGQGNTEAFF